These T cell receptor beta chains were read from a single sample in a study of blood T cells in healthy people across ages. Each CDR3 protein is one row after TCRdb ran MiXCR on the 5' RACE reads. The sample has 1.5 million to 2 million distinct CDR3 sequences, around 50% seen once. Sequences were obtained from blood. The receptors shown here come from a woman aged 40 to 50 in good health. The CDR3 runs from the conserved cysteine through the conserved F or W. A D gene is named only where the DNA matches it firmly. Clone size appears in some rows only: once, few, many, or a class for an expanded clone.

d_gene: .
v_gene: TRBV15
j_gene: TRBJ1-2
abundance: few
CDR3aa: CATSREASHTTYDYTF
CDR3nt: TGTGCCACCAGCAGAGAGGCCAGCCATACAACCTATGACTACACCTTC

d_gene: .
v_gene: TRBV7-3
j_gene: TRBJ1-1
abundance: .
CDR3aa: CASSDGSEAFF
CDR3nt: TGTGCCAGCAGCGACGGGTCTGAAGCTTTCTTT

d_gene: .
v_gene: TRBV12-3/TRBV12-4
j_gene: TRBJ1-2
abundance: .
CDR3aa: CASSLVLEMRGPYAGYTF
CDR3nt: TGTGCCAGCAGTTTAGTGTTGGAGATGCGTGGGCCCTATGCGGGCTACACCTTC

d_gene: .
v_gene: TRBV12-3/TRBV12-4
j_gene: TRBJ1-2
abundance: .
CDR3aa: CAGSLTERGYTF
CDR3nt: TGTGCCGGCAGTTTAACCGAACGCGGCTACACCTTC

d_gene: .
v_gene: TRBV6-2/TRBV6-3
j_gene: TRBJ1-5
abundance: .
CDR3aa: CASSYTRSLGQPQHF
CDR3nt: TGTGCCAGCAGTTACACCCGGAGTTTAGGTCAGCCCCAGCATTTT

d_gene: .
v_gene: TRBV6-1
j_gene: TRBJ2-5
abundance: .
CDR3aa: CAGSELGGRGETQYF
CDR3nt: TGTGCCGGCAGTGAACTTGGGGGCCGGGGGGAGACCCAGTACTTC

d_gene: .
v_gene: TRBV7-2
j_gene: TRBJ2-7
abundance: few
CDR3aa: CASSLGFRVTYEQYF
CDR3nt: TGTGCCAGCAGCTTAGGATTCAGGGTCACCTACGAGCAGTACTTC

d_gene: TRBD1
v_gene: TRBV4-1
j_gene: TRBJ1-4
abundance: once
CDR3aa: CASSQGTGSATNEKLFF
CDR3nt: TGCGCCAGCAGCCAAGGGACAGGGAGTGCGACTAATGAAAAACTGTTTTTT

d_gene: .
v_gene: TRBV11-2
j_gene: TRBJ2-7
abundance: few
CDR3aa: CASSPAEGSYEQYF
CDR3nt: TGTGCCAGCAGCCCAGCAGAGGGCTCCTACGAGCAGTACTTC

d_gene: .
v_gene: TRBV24-1
j_gene: TRBJ2-1
abundance: .
CDR3aa: CATSDLLPRSHNEQFF
CDR3nt: TGTGCCACCAGTGATTTGCTCCCCCGGAGCCACAATGAGCAGTTCTTC

d_gene: .
v_gene: TRBV6-2/TRBV6-3
j_gene: TRBJ2-7
abundance: .
CDR3aa: CASSYSGGIGYEQYF
CDR3nt: TGTGCCAGCAGTTACTCGGGTGGAATCGGTTACGAGCAGTACTTC

d_gene: .
v_gene: TRBV18
j_gene: TRBJ2-5
abundance: .
CDR3aa: CASSPIQDRQETQYF
CDR3nt: TGTGCCAGCTCACCAATCCAGGACAGACAAGAGACCCAGTACTTC

d_gene: TRBD1
v_gene: TRBV9
j_gene: TRBJ1-2
abundance: few
CDR3aa: CASSGHGQGQVVNYGYTF
CDR3nt: TGTGCCAGCAGCGGTCATGGACAGGGTCAGGTTGTGAACTATGGCTACACCTTC

d_gene: TRBD1
v_gene: TRBV13
j_gene: TRBJ2-6
abundance: few
CDR3aa: CASSLGGDRVSVLTF
CDR3nt: TGTGCCAGCAGCTTAGGCGGGGACAGGGTATCCGTCCTGACTTTC

d_gene: .
v_gene: TRBV6-6
j_gene: TRBJ1-1
abundance: .
CDR3aa: CASSPHRIENTEAFF
CDR3nt: TGTGCCAGCAGTCCCCATCGAATTGAAAACACTGAAGCTTTCTTT

d_gene: .
v_gene: TRBV5-1
j_gene: TRBJ2-5
abundance: .
CDR3aa: CASSSSGPETQYF
CDR3nt: TGCGCCAGCAGCTCATCAGGGCCAGAGACCCAGTACTTC

d_gene: .
v_gene: TRBV29-1
j_gene: TRBJ2-3
abundance: .
CDR3aa: CSAGDPTDTQYF
CDR3nt: TGCAGCGCGGGGGACCCCACAGATACGCAGTATTTT

d_gene: .
v_gene: TRBV7-9
j_gene: TRBJ1-2
abundance: .
CDR3aa: CASSPLDPGYTF
CDR3nt: TGTGCCAGCAGCCCACTCGACCCCGGCTACACCTTC

d_gene: TRBD1
v_gene: TRBV7-9
j_gene: TRBJ1-4
abundance: .
CDR3aa: CASSPGDSSNEKLFF
CDR3nt: TGTGCCAGCAGCCCCGGGGACAGTTCTAATGAAAAACTGTTTTTT

d_gene: TRBD1
v_gene: TRBV29-1
j_gene: TRBJ2-5
abundance: .
CDR3aa: CSVEGQGGNEQYF
CDR3nt: TGCAGCGTTGAGGGACAGGGGGGGAATGAGCAGTACTTC

d_gene: .
v_gene: TRBV5-5
j_gene: TRBJ2-5
abundance: few
CDR3aa: CASSLGWGVETQYF
CDR3nt: TGTGCCAGCAGCTTGGGATGGGGGGTTGAGACCCAGTACTTC

d_gene: .
v_gene: TRBV13
j_gene: TRBJ1-2
abundance: .
CDR3aa: CASSPPGRANYGYTF
CDR3nt: TGTGCCAGCAGCCCGCCCGGAAGAGCTAACTATGGCTACACCTTC

d_gene: TRBD2
v_gene: TRBV15
j_gene: TRBJ2-5
abundance: few
CDR3aa: CATSRDPGLASSETQYF
CDR3nt: TGTGCCACCAGCAGAGATCCGGGACTAGCGTCCTCGGAGACCCAGTACTTC

d_gene: .
v_gene: TRBV20-1
j_gene: TRBJ2-5
abundance: few
CDR3aa: CSAKPGQETQYF
CDR3nt: TGCAGTGCTAAACCGGGACAAGAGACCCAGTACTTC

d_gene: TRBD1
v_gene: TRBV6-5
j_gene: TRBJ2-5
abundance: .
CDR3aa: CASSYYRQGFSQETQYF
CDR3nt: TGTGCCAGCAGTTACTACCGACAGGGCTTCAGTCAAGAGACCCAGTACTTC

d_gene: TRBD1
v_gene: TRBV27
j_gene: TRBJ2-7
abundance: .
CDR3aa: CASSSRGLDLYEQYF
CDR3nt: TGTGCCAGCAGTTCCAGGGGGCTGGACCTTTACGAGCAGTACTTC

d_gene: TRBD1
v_gene: TRBV27
j_gene: TRBJ2-2
abundance: once
CDR3aa: CASSVTRGPKENTGELFF
CDR3nt: TGTGCCAGCAGTGTGACCAGGGGGCCCAAGGAGAACACCGGGGAGCTGTTTTTT

d_gene: TRBD1
v_gene: TRBV20-1
j_gene: TRBJ2-1
abundance: .
CDR3aa: CSALGGRSASYNEQFF
CDR3nt: TGCAGTGCTTTAGGGGGCAGGTCCGCCTCCTACAATGAGCAGTTCTTC

d_gene: TRBD2
v_gene: TRBV9
j_gene: TRBJ2-1
abundance: .
CDR3aa: CASSPRLVAGAYNEQFF
CDR3nt: TGTGCCAGTAGCCCCCGGTTAGTAGCGGGAGCCTACAATGAGCAGTTCTTC

d_gene: .
v_gene: TRBV13
j_gene: TRBJ2-5
abundance: .
CDR3aa: CASSPSLGVGETQYF
CDR3nt: TGTGCCAGCAGCCCATCCCTGGGAGTCGGAGAGACCCAGTACTTC

d_gene: .
v_gene: TRBV4-1
j_gene: TRBJ2-1
abundance: .
CDR3aa: CAGSQDRTGARSSYNEQFF
CDR3nt: TGCGCCGGCAGCCAAGATCGAACGGGAGCCCGGAGCTCCTACAATGAGCAGTTCTTC

d_gene: TRBD1
v_gene: TRBV20-1
j_gene: TRBJ2-3
abundance: few
CDR3aa: CSALKGASTDTQYF
CDR3nt: TGCAGTGCCCTAAAGGGGGCCTCTACAGATACGCAGTATTTT

d_gene: .
v_gene: TRBV9
j_gene: TRBJ2-3
abundance: .
CDR3aa: CASSVGGAADTQYF
CDR3nt: TGTGCCAGCAGCGTTGGGGGGGCCGCAGATACGCAGTATTTT

d_gene: .
v_gene: TRBV10-2
j_gene: TRBJ2-4
abundance: .
CDR3aa: CASSEYLAENYGQYF
CDR3nt: TGCGCCAGCAGTGAGTACCTAGCTGAGAACTACGGGCAGTACTTC

d_gene: .
v_gene: TRBV7-9
j_gene: TRBJ2-5
abundance: .
CDR3aa: CASSIRVKGGVYQETQYF
CDR3nt: TGTGCCAGCAGCATTCGTGTGAAGGGTGGCGTCTACCAAGAGACCCAGTACTTC

d_gene: .
v_gene: TRBV6-5
j_gene: TRBJ2-1
abundance: .
CDR3aa: CASSTFRGNEQFF
CDR3nt: TGTGCCAGCAGTACCTTCAGGGGCAATGAGCAGTTCTTC

d_gene: .
v_gene: TRBV7-2
j_gene: TRBJ1-5
abundance: few
CDR3aa: CASSLRRGLDDQPQHF
CDR3nt: TGTGCCAGCAGCTTAAGGAGGGGACTGGACGATCAGCCCCAGCATTTT

d_gene: .
v_gene: TRBV5-1
j_gene: TRBJ2-5
abundance: few
CDR3aa: CASSLTGTRIPSAETQYF
CDR3nt: TGCGCCAGCAGCTTGACTGGGACTCGGATACCCTCCGCAGAGACCCAGTACTTC

d_gene: .
v_gene: TRBV7-2
j_gene: TRBJ1-1
abundance: .
CDR3aa: CASSVEYGDEAFF
CDR3nt: TGTGCCAGCAGCGTAGAGTACGGGGACGAAGCTTTCTTT

d_gene: TRBD1
v_gene: TRBV12-3/TRBV12-4
j_gene: TRBJ2-2
abundance: .
CDR3aa: CASSANRGNTGELFF
CDR3nt: TGTGCCAGCAGTGCAAACAGGGGGAACACCGGGGAGCTGTTTTTT

d_gene: TRBD1
v_gene: TRBV10-3
j_gene: TRBJ1-4
abundance: .
CDR3aa: CAIGDRAEEKLFF
CDR3nt: TGTGCCATCGGGGACAGGGCTGAAGAAAAACTGTTTTTT

d_gene: .
v_gene: TRBV4-2
j_gene: TRBJ2-3
abundance: .
CDR3aa: CASSQELVQDTQYF
CDR3nt: TGTGCCAGCAGCCAAGAGCTAGTTCAAGATACGCAGTATTTT

d_gene: TRBD1
v_gene: TRBV5-1
j_gene: TRBJ1-2
abundance: .
CDR3aa: CASSYPPGTGRANYGYTF
CDR3nt: TGCGCCAGCAGCTACCCACCCGGGACAGGGAGGGCTAACTATGGCTACACCTTC

d_gene: TRBD2
v_gene: TRBV28
j_gene: TRBJ2-1
abundance: few
CDR3aa: CASSFPASGAYNEQFF
CDR3nt: TGTGCCAGCAGTTTTCCCGCTAGCGGGGCCTACAATGAGCAGTTCTTC

d_gene: TRBD1
v_gene: TRBV3-1
j_gene: TRBJ2-1
abundance: .
CDR3aa: CASSQELGTVYNEQFF
CDR3nt: TGTGCCAGCAGCCAAGAATTGGGGACAGTCTACAATGAGCAGTTCTTC

d_gene: TRBD2
v_gene: TRBV6-5
j_gene: TRBJ2-7
abundance: .
CDR3aa: CASSYSVGAGGYEQYF
CDR3nt: TGTGCCAGCAGTTACTCTGTAGGAGCGGGGGGCTACGAGCAGTACTTC

d_gene: TRBD2
v_gene: TRBV5-1
j_gene: TRBJ2-5
abundance: .
CDR3aa: CASSPRTGLGRETQYF
CDR3nt: TGCGCCAGCAGCCCCCGAACGGGACTAGGGAGGGAGACCCAGTACTTC

d_gene: TRBD2
v_gene: TRBV5-6
j_gene: TRBJ2-2
abundance: .
CDR3aa: CASSWAGSGAYTGELFF
CDR3nt: TGTGCCAGCAGTTGGGCCGGCAGCGGGGCTTACACCGGGGAGCTGTTTTTT

d_gene: .
v_gene: TRBV27
j_gene: TRBJ2-5
abundance: few
CDR3aa: CASSLSPNEQWGSETQYF
CDR3nt: TGTGCCAGCAGTTTATCGCCAAATGAACAGTGGGGATCCGAGACCCAGTACTTC

d_gene: .
v_gene: TRBV12-3/TRBV12-4
j_gene: TRBJ2-1
abundance: .
CDR3aa: CASRMEGEQFF
CDR3nt: TGTGCCAGCAGAATGGAGGGTGAGCAGTTCTTC